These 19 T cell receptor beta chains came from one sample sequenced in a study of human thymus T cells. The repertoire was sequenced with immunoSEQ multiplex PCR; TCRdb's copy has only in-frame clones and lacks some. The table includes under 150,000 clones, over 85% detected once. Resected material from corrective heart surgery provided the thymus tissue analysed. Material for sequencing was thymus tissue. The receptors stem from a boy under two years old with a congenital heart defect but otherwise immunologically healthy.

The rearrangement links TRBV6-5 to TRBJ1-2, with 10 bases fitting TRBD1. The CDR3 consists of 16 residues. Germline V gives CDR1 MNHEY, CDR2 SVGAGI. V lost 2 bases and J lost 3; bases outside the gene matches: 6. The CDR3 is CASSYPTGTGDYGYTF. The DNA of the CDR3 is TGTGCCAGCAGTTACCCGACCGGGACAGGGGACTATGGCTACACCTTC.

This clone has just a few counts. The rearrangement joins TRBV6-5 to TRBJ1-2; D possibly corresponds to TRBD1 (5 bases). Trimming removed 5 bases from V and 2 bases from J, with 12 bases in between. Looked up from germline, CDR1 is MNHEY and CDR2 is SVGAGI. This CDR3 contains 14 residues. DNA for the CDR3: TGTGCCAGCAGTACCCCGGGACTGAACTATGGCTACACCTTC. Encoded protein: CASSTPGLNYGYTF.

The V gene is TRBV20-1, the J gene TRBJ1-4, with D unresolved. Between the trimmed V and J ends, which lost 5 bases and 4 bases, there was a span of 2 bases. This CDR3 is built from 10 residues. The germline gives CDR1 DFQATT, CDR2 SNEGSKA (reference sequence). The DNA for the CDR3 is TGCAGTGCTCTTAATGAAAAACTGTTTTTT. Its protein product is CSALNEKLFF.

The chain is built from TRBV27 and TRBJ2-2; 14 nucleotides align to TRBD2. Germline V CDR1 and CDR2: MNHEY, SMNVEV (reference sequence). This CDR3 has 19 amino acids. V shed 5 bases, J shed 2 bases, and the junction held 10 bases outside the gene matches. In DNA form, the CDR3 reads TGTGCCAGCAGTCAAACCGGGACTAGCGGGGGAAATAACACCGGGGAGCTGTTTTTT. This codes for CASSQTGTSGGNNTGELFF.

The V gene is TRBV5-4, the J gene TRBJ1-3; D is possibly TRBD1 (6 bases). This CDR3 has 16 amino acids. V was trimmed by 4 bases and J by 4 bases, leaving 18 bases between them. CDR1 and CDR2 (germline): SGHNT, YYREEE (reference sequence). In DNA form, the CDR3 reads TGTGCCAGCAGCGGGGGGCCAGACTATGCCGGAAACACCATATATTTT. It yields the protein CASSGGPDYAGNTIYF. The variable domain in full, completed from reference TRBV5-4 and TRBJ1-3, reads ETGVTQSPTHLIKTRGQQVTLRCSSQSGHNTVSWYQQALGQGPQFIFQYYREEENGRGNFPPRFSGLQFPNYSSELNVNALELDDSALYLCASSGGPDYAGNTIYFGEGSWLTVV.

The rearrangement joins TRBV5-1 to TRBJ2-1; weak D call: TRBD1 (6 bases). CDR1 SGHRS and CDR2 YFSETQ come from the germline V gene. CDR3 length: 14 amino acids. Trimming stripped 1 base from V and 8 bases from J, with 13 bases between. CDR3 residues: CASSLQYRDDEQFF. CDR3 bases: TGCGCCAGCAGCTTGCAATACAGGGATGATGAGCAGTTCTTC.

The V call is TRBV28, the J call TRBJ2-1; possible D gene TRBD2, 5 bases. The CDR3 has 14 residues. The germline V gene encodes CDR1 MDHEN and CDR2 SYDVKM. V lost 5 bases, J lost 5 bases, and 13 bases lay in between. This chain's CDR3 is CASSANGVDNEQFF. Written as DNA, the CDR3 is TGTGCCAGCAGTGCCAACGGGGTAGACAATGAGCAGTTCTTC.

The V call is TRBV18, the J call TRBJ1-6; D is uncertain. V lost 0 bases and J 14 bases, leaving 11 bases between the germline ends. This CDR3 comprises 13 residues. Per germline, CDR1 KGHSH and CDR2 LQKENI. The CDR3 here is CASSPPKGAALHF. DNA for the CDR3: TGTGCCAGCTCACCACCGAAGGGAGCGGCCCTCCACTTT.

The CDR3: CASSLVTSGGSGEQYF. The CDR3 DNA reads as TGTGCCAGCAGCTTAGTCACTAGCGGGGGATCTGGCGAGCAGTACTTC. The V gene is TRBV7-9, the J gene TRBJ2-7; 11 bases fit TRBD2. The CDR3 extends over 16 amino acids. The trim removed 1 base at V and 6 bases at J, leaving 8 bases unmatched. Germline values: CDR1 SEHNR, CDR2 FQNEAQ (reference sequence).

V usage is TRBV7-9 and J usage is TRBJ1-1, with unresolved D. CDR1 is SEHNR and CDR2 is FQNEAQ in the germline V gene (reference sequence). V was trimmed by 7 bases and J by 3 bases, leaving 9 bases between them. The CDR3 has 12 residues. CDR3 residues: CASTREDTEAFF. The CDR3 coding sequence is TGTGCCAGCACTCGCGAGGACACTGAAGCTTTCTTT. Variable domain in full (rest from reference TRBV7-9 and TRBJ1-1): DTGVSQNPRHKITKRGQNVTFRCDPISEHNRLYWYRQTLGQGPEFLTYFQNEAQLEKSRLLSDRFSAERPKGSFSTLEIQRTEQGDSAMYLCASTREDTEAFFGQGTRLTVV.

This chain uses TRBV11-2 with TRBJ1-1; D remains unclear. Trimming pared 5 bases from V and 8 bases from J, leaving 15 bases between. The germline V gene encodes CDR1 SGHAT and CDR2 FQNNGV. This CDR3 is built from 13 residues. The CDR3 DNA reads TGTGCCAGCAGCCCTAGAGGTCAGCGAGAAGCTTTCTTT. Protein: CASSPRGQREAFF.

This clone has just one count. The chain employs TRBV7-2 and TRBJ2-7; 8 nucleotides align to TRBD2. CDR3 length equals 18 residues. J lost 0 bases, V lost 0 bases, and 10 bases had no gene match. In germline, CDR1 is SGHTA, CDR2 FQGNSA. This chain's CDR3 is CASSLAIPRGGPSYEQYF. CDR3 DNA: TGTGCCAGCAGCTTAGCGATTCCCCGGGGGGGCCCCTCCTACGAGCAGTACTTC.

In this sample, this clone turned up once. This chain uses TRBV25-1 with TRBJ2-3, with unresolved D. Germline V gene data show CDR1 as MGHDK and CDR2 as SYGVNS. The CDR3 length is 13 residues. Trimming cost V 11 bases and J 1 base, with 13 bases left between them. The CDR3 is CAAGRGRTDTQYF. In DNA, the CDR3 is TGTGCCGCAGGACGAGGACGCACAGATACGCAGTATTTT.

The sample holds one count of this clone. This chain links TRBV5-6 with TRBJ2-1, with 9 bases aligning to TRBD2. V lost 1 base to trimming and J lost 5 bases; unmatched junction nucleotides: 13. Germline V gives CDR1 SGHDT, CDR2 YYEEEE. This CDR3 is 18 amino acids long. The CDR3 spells CASSLRASGAGRDNEQFF. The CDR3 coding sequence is TGTGCCAGCAGCTTGCGGGCTAGCGGGGCCGGGCGAGACAATGAGCAGTTCTTC. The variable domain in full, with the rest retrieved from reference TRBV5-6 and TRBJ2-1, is DAGVTQSPTHLIKTRGQQVTLRCSPKSGHDTVSWYQQALGQGPQFIFQYYEEEERQRGNFPDRFSGHQFPNYSSELNVNALLLGDSALYLCASSLRASGAGRDNEQFFGPGTRLTVL.

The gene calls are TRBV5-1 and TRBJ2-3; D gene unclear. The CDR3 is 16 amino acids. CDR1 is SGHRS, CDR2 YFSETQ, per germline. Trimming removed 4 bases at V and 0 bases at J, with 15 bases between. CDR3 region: CASSQSWDFSTDTQYF. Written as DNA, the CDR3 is TGCGCCAGCAGCCAATCGTGGGATTTTAGCACAGATACGCAGTATTTT.

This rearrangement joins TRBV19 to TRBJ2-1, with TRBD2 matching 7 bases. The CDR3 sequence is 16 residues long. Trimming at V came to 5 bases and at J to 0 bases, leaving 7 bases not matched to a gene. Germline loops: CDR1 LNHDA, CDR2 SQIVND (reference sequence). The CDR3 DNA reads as TGTGCCAGTAGTTCTCTAGCGGTTAGCTCCTACAATGAGCAGTTCTTC. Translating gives CASSSLAVSSYNEQFF.

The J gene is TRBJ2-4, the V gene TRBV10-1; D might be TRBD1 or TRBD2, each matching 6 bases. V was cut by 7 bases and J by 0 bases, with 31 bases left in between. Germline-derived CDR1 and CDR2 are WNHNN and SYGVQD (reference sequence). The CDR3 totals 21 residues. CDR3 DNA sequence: TGCGCCAGCACACCCGGGACACCCAGACACGTCGGGGGAATAGCCAAAAACATTCAGTACTTC. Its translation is CASTPGTPRHVGGIAKNIQYF.

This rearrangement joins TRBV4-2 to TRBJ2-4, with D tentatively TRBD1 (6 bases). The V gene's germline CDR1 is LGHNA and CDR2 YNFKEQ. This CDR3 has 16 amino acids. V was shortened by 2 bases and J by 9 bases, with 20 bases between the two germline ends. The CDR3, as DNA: TGTGCCAGCAGCCAACATCCTCACAGGGACCAAGGCATTCAGTACTTC. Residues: CASSQHPHRDQGIQYF.

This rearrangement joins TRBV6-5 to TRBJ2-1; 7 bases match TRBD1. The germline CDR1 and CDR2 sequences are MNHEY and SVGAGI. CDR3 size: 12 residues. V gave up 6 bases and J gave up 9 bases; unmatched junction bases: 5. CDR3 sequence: CASRDDRVEQFF. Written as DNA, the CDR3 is TGTGCCAGCAGGGACGACAGGGTTGAGCAGTTCTTC.